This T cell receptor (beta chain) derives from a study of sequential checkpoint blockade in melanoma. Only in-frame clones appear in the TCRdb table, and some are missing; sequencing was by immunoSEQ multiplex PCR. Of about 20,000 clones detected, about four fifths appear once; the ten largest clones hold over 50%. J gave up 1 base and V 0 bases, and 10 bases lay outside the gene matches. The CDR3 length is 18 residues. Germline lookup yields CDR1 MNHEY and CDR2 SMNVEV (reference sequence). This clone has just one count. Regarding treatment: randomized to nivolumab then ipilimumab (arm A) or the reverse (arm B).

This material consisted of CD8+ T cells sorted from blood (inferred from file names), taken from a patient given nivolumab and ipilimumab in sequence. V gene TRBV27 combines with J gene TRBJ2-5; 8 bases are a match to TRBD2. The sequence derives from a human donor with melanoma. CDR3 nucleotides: TGTGCCAGCAGTTTATCGGGGGTGGCGGGGGGAACCCAAGAGACCCAGTACTTC. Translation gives CASSLSGVAGGTQETQYF.